Listed below are T cell receptor beta chains from one sample, sequenced in a study of tumor-infiltrating lymphocytes in primary liver carcinoma. TCRdb ran MiXCR on the multiplex PCR reads and lists one entry per CDR3 protein. The sample consists of fewer than 250,000 distinct CDR3 sequences, less than 65% of them appearing once. Input material: peripheral blood. These TCRs come from a woman aged 60-75 years with primary liver carcinoma and hepatitis B virus infection. CDR3s include the opening cysteine and the closing phenylalanine or tryptophan. A D gene is named only where the DNA matches it firmly. Rows may omit the clone size; those that give it use once, few, many or a size class.

CASMGQGARGFGYTF TGTGCCAGCATGGGACAGGGGGCGCGAGGCTTTGGCTACACCTTC TRBD1 TRBJ1-2 - TRBV6-5
CSVGGGGTDTQYF TGCAGCGTTGGAGGCGGGGGCACAGATACGCAGTATTTT - TRBJ2-3 many TRBV29-1
CASRLLSGQNSPLHF TGTGCCAGCAGATTACTTTCGGGGCAGAATTCACCCCTCCACTTT - TRBJ1-6 - TRBV11-1
CASNRATGTKNIQYF TGTGCCAGCAATCGGGCCACAGGAACCAAAAACATTCAGTACTTC - TRBJ2-4 few TRBV12-3/TRBV12-4
CASSQEGGSSHEQYF TGTGCAAGCAGCCAGGAGGGGGGTTCTTCCCACGAGCAGTACTTC - TRBJ2-7 - TRBV7-9
CASSSPKGTANTEAFF TGTGCCAGCAGTTCCCCTAAGGGGACAGCCAACACTGAAGCTTTCTTT TRBD1 TRBJ1-1 many TRBV12-3/TRBV12-4
CATSPITGVTSNQPQHF TGTGCCACCTCACCGATTACAGGGGTCACGAGCAATCAGCCCCAGCATTTT TRBD1 TRBJ1-5 few TRBV10-3
CASSVGTSGSWVDDRFF TGTGCCAGCAGTGTCGGGACTAGCGGGAGCTGGGTCGATGATCGGTTCTTC TRBD2 TRBJ2-1 - TRBV6-6
CASRLRPSGGGTGELFF TGTGCCAGCAGGCTCAGACCTAGCGGAGGGGGAACCGGGGAGCTGTTTTTT - TRBJ2-2 many TRBV12-3/TRBV12-4
CASSFPLTTLSTDTQYF TGTGCCAGCAGCTTTCCCTTGACAACTCTTAGCACAGATACGCAGTATTTT - TRBJ2-3 many TRBV11-3
CASSSTGEEGNTIYF TGTGCCAGCAGCTCGACAGGGGAGGAGGGAAACACCATATATTTT TRBD1 TRBJ1-3 - TRBV11-2
CASSPQHGETQYF TGTGCCAGCAGCCCTCAACACGGAGAGACCCAGTACTTC - TRBJ2-5 - TRBV11-2
CASSQATSGFCEQYF TGCGCCAGCAGTCAAGCGACTAGCGGGTTCTGCGAGCAGTACTTC TRBD2 TRBJ2-7 - TRBV4-1
CSVEGTAVNTGKLFF TGCAGCGTTGAGGGGACCGCGGTGAACACCGGGAAGCTGTTTTTT - TRBJ2-2 many TRBV29-1
CASSFKRSILADTQYF TGTGCCAGCAGCTTCAAGCGGTCTATTCTGGCAGATACGCAGTATTTT - TRBJ2-3 many TRBV7-8
CASSLNRQGEAFF TGTGCCAGCAGCTTAAATAGGCAGGGTGAAGCTTTCTTT - TRBJ1-1 - TRBV7-9
CSADGPGQGTRTDTQYF TGCAGTGCTGACGGACCGGGACAGGGAACAAGAACAGATACGCAGTATTTT TRBD1 TRBJ2-3 - TRBV29-1
CASRPRERDGSYEQYF TGTGCCAGCAGACCCCGGGAGAGGGATGGCTCCTACGAGCAGTACTTC - TRBJ2-7 - TRBV11-2
CASRHAWGSGNTIYF TGCGCCAGCAGGCACGCTTGGGGGTCTGGAAACACCATATATTTT - TRBJ1-3 many TRBV4-1
CSIERDLMVDRQYF TGCAGCATTGAGAGGGACCTAATGGTGGATAGGCAGTATTTT - TRBJ2-3 - TRBV29-1
CASSSVAGRTEAFF TGTGCCAGCAGTTCGGTGGCAGGACGGACTGAAGCTTTCTTT - TRBJ1-1 many TRBV6-5
CASNSPGIDQPQHF TGTGCCAGCAACAGTCCGGGAATTGATCAGCCCCAGCATTTT - TRBJ1-5 - TRBV6-1
CASSFGRLGDTQYF TGTGCCAGCAGCTTTGGACGGCTCGGAGATACGCAGTATTTT - TRBJ2-3 - TRBV7-9
CASSPAGAYGYTF TGTGCCAGCAGCCCCGCGGGCGCCTATGGCTACACCTTC - TRBJ1-2 many TRBV11-2
CASSVADRGIYGYTF TGTGCCAGCAGCGTAGCCGACAGGGGAATCTATGGCTACACCTTC TRBD1 TRBJ1-2 - TRBV9
CAGSLGWYLLGDEQFF TGTGCAGGCAGCTTAGGCTGGTACCTGCTGGGCGATGAGCAGTTCTTC - TRBJ2-1 - TRBV11-2
CASNKGGPEAFF TGTGCCAGCAACAAAGGGGGTCCTGAAGCTTTCTTT - TRBJ1-1 many TRBV6-1
CASSQDRGTKLSF TGCGCCAGCAGCCAAGATAGGGGGACGAAACTGTCTTTT - TRBJ1-4 - TRBV4-1
CASNMQGLGTEALF TGCGCTAGCAATATGCAGGGGCTGGGCACTGAGGCTCTCTTT - TRBJ1-1 - TRBV10-2
CASRPLDRTLGNTEAFF TGTGCCAGCAGACCCCTGGACAGGACTTTGGGGAACACTGAAGCCTTCTTT TRBD1 TRBJ1-1 - TRBV11-2
CSAVDTGGHTGELFF TGCAGCGCTGTGGATACAGGGGGGCACACCGGGGAGCTGTTTTTT TRBD1 TRBJ2-2 many TRBV29-1
CASKSLTGSFVDEQFF TGTGCCAGCAAGAGCCTAACAGGGTCCTTTGTGGATGAGCAGTTCTTC - TRBJ2-1 - TRBV6-1
CASSLAGEMDERYF TGTGCCAGCAGCTTAGCTGGGGAAATGGACGAGCGGTACTTC - TRBJ2-7 - TRBV11-2
CTGSSRLADQETQYF TGTACCGGTAGCTCCCGACTAGCGGACCAAGAGACCCAGTACTTC TRBD2 TRBJ2-5 - TRBV11-2
CASGRGTSGDTQYF TGTGCCAGCGGTCGCGGGACTAGCGGAGATACGCAGTATTTT TRBD2 TRBJ2-3 - TRBV28
CASSQDVKRALYEQYF TGTGCCAGCAGCCAAGACGTAAAGCGGGCCCTCTACGAGCAGTACTTC - TRBJ2-7 many TRBV14
CASRLGTGEAQPQHF TGTGCCAGCCGACTGGGGACAGGGGAGGCTCAGCCCCAGCATTTT TRBD1 TRBJ1-5 - TRBV7-8
CASAQPHNTGELFF TGCGCCAGCGCCCAGCCCCACAACACCGGGGAGCTGTTTTTT - TRBJ2-2 few TRBV5-1
CASSDGRDASYEQYF TGTGCCAGCAGCGACGGCCGGGACGCCTCCTACGAGCAGTACTTC - TRBJ2-7 - TRBV7-9
CASPGTNYGYAF TGTGCCAGCCCAGGGACCAACTATGGCTACGCCTTC - TRBJ1-2 - TRBV12-3/TRBV12-4
CASRDFTDTQYF TGTGCCAGCCGGGACTTTACAGATACGCAATATTTT - TRBJ2-3 - TRBV28
CASSTTGGSSYEQYF TGTGCCAGCAGCACCACTGGGGGCTCGTCCTATGAGCAGTACTTC - TRBJ2-7 - TRBV11-2
CASSLAGRNQPQHF TGTGCCAGCAGCTTAGCGGGGCGAAATCAGCCCCAGCATTTT - TRBJ1-5 few TRBV7-9
CASSEEASGRTSAKNIQYF TGTGCCAGCAGTGAAGAGGCAAGCGGGAGGACTAGCGCCAAAAACATTCAGTACTTC TRBD2 TRBJ2-4 large TRBV6-1
CASSLARNEQYF TGTGCCAGCAGTTTAGCCCGCAATGAGCAGTACTTC - TRBJ2-5 once TRBV11-2
CASSLVLENTEAFF TGTGCCAGCAGCTTAGTACTGGAGAACACTGAAGCTTTCTTT - TRBJ1-1 - TRBV11-2
CASAPGGNTIYF TGTGCCAGCGCCCCGGGGGGAAACACCATATATTTT - TRBJ1-3 few TRBV6-1
CASSYRTGGSYEQYF TGTGCCAGCAGTTACCGGACAGGGGGCTCCTACGAGCAGTACTTC TRBD1 TRBJ2-7 many TRBV6-5
CANTERVGTGELFF TGTGCCAACACGGAACGAGTTGGGACCGGGGAGCTGTTTTTT - TRBJ2-2 - TRBV13
CASSLAGSGNTWELFF TGTGCCAGCAGCTTAGCGGGTAGCGGGAACACCTGGGAGCTGTTTTTT TRBD2 TRBJ2-2 - TRBV7-8
CASSLAGRNTGELFF TGTGCCAGCAGCTTAGCGGGCAGGAACACCGGGGAGCTGTTTTTT - TRBJ2-2 many TRBV7-8